One and the same sample provided the 10 T cell receptor beta chains below, sequenced in a study of OX40 agonist ivuxolimab in advanced cancers. The library was generated by the immunoSEQ multiplex PCR assay. TCRdb carries this immuneACCESS record with in-frame sequences only. Its versions omit some clonotypes, under half of them owing to an unresolved V gene in the studies checked, with the rest unexplained. This sample has just under 95,000 clones in its table, and roughly 84% of those were observed once. The top ten clonotypes cover around 0.28% of the sample. The input for sequencing was CD4+ or CD8+ T cells sorted from blood, taken in a trial of the OX40 agonist ivuxolimab. Receptors were obtained from an adult with an advanced solid tumor such as melanoma, head and neck, liver or kidney cancer.

On this clone: Additional DNA sequences in this sample encode the identical CDR3. The genes are TRBV5-1 and TRBJ2-3, with a weak D call TRBD2 (6 bases). Trimming removed 0 bases at V and 1 base at J, with 6 bases between. This CDR3 has 14 amino acids. The germline V gene encodes CDR1 SGHRS and CDR2 YFSETQ. The CDR3 coding sequence is TGCGCCAGCAGCTTGGCGGGGGGCACAGATACGCAGTATTTT. Translating gives CASSLAGGTDTQYF.

The chain is built from TRBV11-2 and TRBJ2-2; 8 nucleotides agree with TRBD2. Germline CDR1 SGHAT, CDR2 FQNNGV. The trim removed 1 base at V and 3 bases at J, leaving 7 bases unmatched. This CDR3 has 17 residues. CDR3 nucleotide sequence: TGTGCCAGCAGCTTAGCTAGTGCGGGGGGTTACACCGGGGAGCTGTTTTTT. Protein product: CASSLASAGGYTGELFF. Full variable domain (remainder filled in from reference TRBV11-2 and TRBJ2-2): EAGVAQSPRYKIIEKRQSVAFWCNPISGHATLYWYQQILGQGPKLLIQFQNNGVVDDSQLPKDRFSAERLKGVDSTLKIQPAKLEDSAVYLCASSLASAGGYTGELFFGEGSRLTVL.

The CDR3 DNA reads TGTGCCAGCAGTCTGGACAGGGTGAACACTGAAGCTTTCTTT. It is translated as CASSLDRVNTEAFF. The chain carries TRBV6-5 and TRBJ1-1; 8 nucleotides agree with TRBD1. Germline V CDR1 and CDR2: MNHEY, SVGAGI. With V trimmed by 5 bases and J by 0 bases, 2 bases remained unmatched. CDR3 length equals 14 residues.

The V gene is TRBV5-1, the J gene TRBJ2-5, with a weak D call TRBD2 (5 bases). Germline CDR1 SGHRS, CDR2 YFSETQ. The CDR3 runs 14 residues. V gave up 0 bases and J gave up 4 bases, with 10 bases separating them. This chain's CDR3 is CASSLGGKAETQYF. As DNA, the CDR3 is TGCGCCAGCAGCTTGGGAGGGAAAGCAGAGACCCAGTACTTC.

The chain joins TRBV14 to TRBJ1-5, with D perhaps TRBD1 (6 bases). Per the germline V gene, CDR1 is SGHDN and CDR2 is FVKESK. The V gene lost 6 bases and the J gene lost 0 bases, with 9 bases spanning the gap. This CDR3 has 14 residues. The CDR3 is CASSHRVSNQPQHF. CDR3 sequence (DNA): TGTGCCAGCAGTCACAGGGTTAGCAATCAGCCCCAGCATTTT. Full variable domain (rest looked up from reference TRBV14 and TRBJ1-5): EAGVTQFPSHSVIEKGQTVTLRCDPISGHDNLYWYRRVMGKEIKFLLHFVKESKQDESGMPNNRFLAERTGGTYSTLKVQPAELEDSGVYFCASSHRVSNQPQHFGDGTRLSIL.

The chain employs TRBV5-1 and TRBJ2-5, with D possibly matching TRBD1 (5 bases). The CDR3 spans 15 residues. With 0 bases removed from V and 4 bases from J, the gap between germline ends came to 13 bases. Germline values: CDR1 SGHRS, CDR2 YFSETQ. The CDR3 nucleotides read TGCGCCAGCAGCTTGGCCTTTAGGGGTGGAGAGACCCAGTACTTC. Amino acid sequence: CASSLAFRGGETQYF.

The chain carries TRBV18 and TRBJ2-2, with D possibly TRBD1 on 6 matching bases. There are 14 residues in the CDR3. Germline CDR1 KGHSH, CDR2 LQKENI. V lost 0 bases to trimming and J lost 6 bases, with 8 bases between them. For the CDR3, the DNA is TGTGCCAGCTCACCACCCAGGGGAGCCGGGGAGCTGTTTTTT. Amino acid sequence: CASSPPRGAGELFF.

The rearrangement joins TRBV11-3 to TRBJ1-1; D gene ambiguous. Germline CDR1 SGHNT, CDR2 YENEEA. This CDR3 is built from 13 residues. Trimming removed 4 bases at V and 5 bases at J, with 11 bases between. CDR3 residues: CASSSSLLTEAFF. In DNA, the CDR3 is TGTGCCAGCAGCTCCTCTTTATTAACTGAAGCTTTCTTT.

The genes are TRBV25-1 and TRBJ2-5, with 9 bases matching TRBD1. Looked up from germline, CDR1 is MGHDK and CDR2 is SYGVNS. The CDR3 is made up of 14 amino acids. J was trimmed by 7 bases and V by 6 bases; bases with no gene match: 9. Here the CDR3 reads CASRGAPGQGTQYF. DNA of the CDR3: TGTGCCAGCAGGGGGGCTCCGGGACAGGGGACCCAGTACTTC.

The chain links TRBV6-5 to TRBJ1-2; a weak D match, TRBD1 (5 bases). Germline CDR1 MNHEY, CDR2 SVGAGI. This CDR3 is 14 amino acids long. V dropped 0 bases and J dropped 8 bases, with 13 bases sitting between them. The CDR3, as DNA: TGTGCCAGCAGTTACTCCAAGGGGAGGGGAGGCTACACCTTC. It translates to CASSYSKGRGGYTF.